This T cell receptor beta chain was recorded in a study of blood T cell repertoires in COVID-19. The germline gives CDR1 SGHVS, CDR2 FNYEAQ. The length of the CDR3 is 19 residues. V shed 0 bases, J shed 5 bases, and the junction held 16 bases outside the gene matches. This clone was observed once. Some clones are missing from TCRdb's copy, which holds only in-frame ones; the method was immunoSEQ multiplex PCR. The repertoire has under 150,000 clones, 80% of them found once; the top ten carry 25%. The receptor was isolated from a human donor in a cohort sampled during active COVID-19. The sample comprised peripheral blood. V and J are TRBV7-6 and TRBJ2-7; 10 positions agree with TRBD2. CDR3 DNA: TGTGCCAGCAGCTTAGCCCGTCCTAGCGGGAGTTCTCCCTTCCACGAGCAGTACTTC. This sequence encodes CASSLARPSGSSPFHEQYF.